The rows below give T cell receptor beta chains drawn from one sample of a study of regulatory T cells in long-lasting Graves disease. TCRdb passed the multiplex PCR reads through MiXCR, listing each CDR3 protein once. The data show 350,000 to 450,000 distinct CDR3 sequences, 16% seen once. The same sample was also used in a study of T cells in Graves' hyperthyroidism and ophthalmopathy.

The input for sequencing was peripheral blood mononuclear cells (PBMCs), taken at new diagnosis, from a patient treated with antithyroid drugs. The receptors shown here come from a man in his forties or fifties with Graves disease. Each CDR3 is given with its conserved first and last residue. D genes are given only for firm matches. Size is omitted from some rows. Given values are once, few, many or a class for expanded clones.

j_call clone_size d_call v_call cdr3_nt cdr3_aa
TRBJ2-1 many TRBD2 TRBV2 TGTGCCAGCAGGGGCGGACTAGCGGGGACGGATGAGCAGTTCTTC CASRGGLAGTDEQFF
TRBJ2-7 . TRBD1 TRBV2 TGTGCCAGGGGACAGGGGGGCTCCTACGAGCAGTACTTC CARGQGGSYEQYF
TRBJ2-7 many . TRBV28 TGTGCCAGCAGTTTAACCCCCGAAAACTACGAGCAGTACTTC CASSLTPENYEQYF
TRBJ2-5 many . TRBV18 TGTGCCAGCTCACCGTTTGGACAGCCCCCAGAGACCCAGTACTTC CASSPFGQPPETQYF
TRBJ2-5 . TRBD2 TRBV29-1 TGCAGCGTCCCGTTGGGGGGGGGAGGAGAGACCCAGTACTTC CSVPLGGGGETQYF
TRBJ2-2 many . TRBV15 TGTGCCACCAGCAGAGGACGGGCTACGGACACCGGGGAGCTGTTTTTT CATSRGRATDTGELFF
TRBJ2-3 many . TRBV29-1 TGCAGCATTGAGGTGTTCGGCACAGATACGCAGTATTTT CSIEVFGTDTQYF
TRBJ2-6 many TRBD2 TRBV6-1 TGTGCCAGCAGTGAACCCCCGGAGATAGCGGGGGCCTCTGGGGCCAACGTCCTGACTTTC CASSEPPEIAGASGANVLTF
TRBJ1-1 many . TRBV18 TGTGCCAGCTCAAGCGCCATAACAGGGAACACTGAAGCTTTCTTT CASSSAITGNTEAFF
TRBJ2-7 . TRBD1 TRBV25-1 TGTGCCAGCAAGAAATCCGGGACAGGGACCCACGAGCAGTACTTC CASKKSGTGTHEQYF
TRBJ2-5 few . TRBV29-1 TGCAGCGTTGTTCGGCCGCAAGAGACCCAGTACTTC CSVVRPQETQYF
TRBJ2-3 . TRBD2 TRBV9 TGTGCCAGCAGCGTAGTCGGTAGCGGGGGTTTCGATACGCAGTATTTT CASSVVGSGGFDTQYF
TRBJ1-2 . . TRBV6-2/TRBV6-3 TGTGCCAGCAGTTACTCGAGGGACGGCTACACCTTC CASSYSRDGYTF
TRBJ2-1 many . TRBV3-1 TGTGCCAGCAGCCAGAGGGAAACTAGTGCCTACAATGAGCAGTTCTTC CASSQRETSAYNEQFF
TRBJ2-3 . TRBD2 TRBV12-3/TRBV12-4 TGTGCCAGCAGTTTAAGGCAAGCGGGAGAGGGAGATACGCAGTATTTT CASSLRQAGEGDTQYF
TRBJ2-2 few . TRBV3-1 TGTGCCAGCAGTCACCGGGACTCCGCTGGGGAGCTGTTTTTT CASSHRDSAGELFF
TRBJ2-7 few . TRBV11-2 TGTGCCAGCAGCTTATCAAGCGGGCGAACCTACGAGCAGTACTTC CASSLSSGRTYEQYF
TRBJ1-6 once . TRBV2 TGTGCCAGCAGCCCCCCAATAAATTCACCCCTCCACTTT CASSPPINSPLHF
TRBJ1-4 many . TRBV11-2 TGTGCCAGCAGCTTAGGACAGGCCAGGCCCCAGTTTTTT CASSLGQARPQFF
TRBJ2-2 many . TRBV2 TGTGCCAGCAGTGGGACCCCCCCGAACACCGGGGAGCTGTTTTTT CASSGTPPNTGELFF
TRBJ2-7 . . TRBV4-2 TGTGCCAGCAGCCAAGAAAATTTACAGGGACCCTACGAGCAGTACTTC CASSQENLQGPYEQYF
TRBJ2-7 many TRBD2 TRBV28 TGTGCCAGCAGTTCCCCCGTACGCGGGGGGACCTACGAGCAGTACTTC CASSSPVRGGTYEQYF
TRBJ2-1 many TRBD2 TRBV11-2 TGTGCCAGCAGCTCCCTGCGGGGGGGACTCAATGAGCAGTTCTTC CASSSLRGGLNEQFF
TRBJ2-1 few TRBD1 TRBV28 TGTGCCAGCAGACCGACAGGGGGCGCATCCTACAATGAGCAGTTCTTC CASRPTGGASYNEQFF
TRBJ2-6 few . TRBV30 TGTGCCTGGAGTGGGATCTCTGGGGCCAACGTCCTGACTTTC CAWSGISGANVLTF
TRBJ2-4 few . TRBV28 TGTGCCAGCAGTCCTTTAACCCTAGCCAAAAACATTCAGTACTTC CASSPLTLAKNIQYF
TRBJ2-3 many TRBD2 TRBV28 TGTGCCAGCAGCCCCGGCGGGGGGGCCCGGGATACGCAGTATTTT CASSPGGGARDTQYF
TRBJ1-5 many . TRBV28 TGTGCCAGCAGTTTAGGGGGATTGGACGGATACAATCAGCCCCAGCATTTT CASSLGGLDGYNQPQHF
TRBJ2-3 . . TRBV9 TGTGCCAGCACTCCCTGGCCTGGGGATACGCAGTATTTT CASTPWPGDTQYF
TRBJ1-2 few . TRBV5-1 TGCGCCAGCAGCCCCTCGAATTCGGACACTTCCAACTATGGCTACACCTTC CASSPSNSDTSNYGYTF
TRBJ1-2 many . TRBV10-3 TGTGCCATCAGCCGAGGTGACTATGGCTACACCTTC CAISRGDYGYTF
TRBJ2-4 . . TRBV5-5 TGTGCCAGCAGCGTGGACAGACTAGCCAAAAACATTCAGTACTTC CASSVDRLAKNIQYF
TRBJ1-2 many . TRBV28 TGTGCCAGCAGTTCGCCCCTCGATTGGAGCGATGGCTACACCTTC CASSSPLDWSDGYTF
TRBJ1-2 . . TRBV20-1 TGCAGTGCTAGAGATCTGGCCCGGGAGGGCTATGGCTACACCTTC CSARDLAREGYGYTF
TRBJ1-5 many TRBD1 TRBV30 TGTGCCTGGGCTTTACCGGGACAGCATCAGCCCCAGCATTTT CAWALPGQHQPQHF
TRBJ1-1 many . TRBV11-2 TGTGCCAGCAGCTTTACGGGGGCTTCGGAAGCTTTCTTT CASSFTGASEAFF
TRBJ2-5 . . TRBV2 TGTGCCAGCAGCTTGACGTCCGACGGACCCCAAGAGACCCAGTACTTC CASSLTSDGPQETQYF